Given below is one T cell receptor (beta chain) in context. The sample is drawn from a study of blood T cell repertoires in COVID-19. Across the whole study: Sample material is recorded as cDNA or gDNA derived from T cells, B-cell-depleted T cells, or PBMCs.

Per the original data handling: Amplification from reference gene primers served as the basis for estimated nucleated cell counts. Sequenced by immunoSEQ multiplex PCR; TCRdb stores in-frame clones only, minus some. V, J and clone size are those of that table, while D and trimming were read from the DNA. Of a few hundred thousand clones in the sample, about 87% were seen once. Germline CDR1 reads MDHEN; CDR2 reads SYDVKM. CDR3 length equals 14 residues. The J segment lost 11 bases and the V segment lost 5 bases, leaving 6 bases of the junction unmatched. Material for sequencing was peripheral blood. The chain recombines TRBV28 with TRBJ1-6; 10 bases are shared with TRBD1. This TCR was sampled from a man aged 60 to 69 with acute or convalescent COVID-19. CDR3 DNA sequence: TGTGCCAGCAGTCCGACAGGGGGCGCCCCACCCCTCCACTTT. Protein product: CASSPTGGAPPLHF.